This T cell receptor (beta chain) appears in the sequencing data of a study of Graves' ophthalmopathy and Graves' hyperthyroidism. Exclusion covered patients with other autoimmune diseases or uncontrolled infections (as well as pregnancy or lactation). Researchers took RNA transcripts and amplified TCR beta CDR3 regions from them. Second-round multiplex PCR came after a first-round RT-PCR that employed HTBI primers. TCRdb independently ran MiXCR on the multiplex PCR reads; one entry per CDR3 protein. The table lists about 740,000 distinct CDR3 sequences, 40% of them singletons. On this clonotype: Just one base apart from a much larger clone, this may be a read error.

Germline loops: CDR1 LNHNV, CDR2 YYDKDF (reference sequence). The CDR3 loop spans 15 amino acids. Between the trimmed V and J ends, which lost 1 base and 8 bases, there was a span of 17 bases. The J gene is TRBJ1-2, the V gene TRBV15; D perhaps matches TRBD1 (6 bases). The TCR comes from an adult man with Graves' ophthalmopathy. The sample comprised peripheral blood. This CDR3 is CATSRGRGAGGGYTF. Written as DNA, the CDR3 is TGTGCCACCAGCAGAGGTAGGGGGGCAGGCGGGGGCTACACCTTC. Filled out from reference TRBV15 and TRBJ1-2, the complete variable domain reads DAMVIQNPRYQVTQFGKPVTLSCSQTLNHNVMYWYQQKSSQAPKLLFHYYDKDFNNEADTPDNFQSRRPNTSFCFLDIRSPGLGDTAMYLCATSRGRGAGGGYTFGSGTRLTVV.